The T cell receptor (beta chain) described here comes from a study of identical twins. TCRdb reprocessed the 5' RACE reads with MiXCR, giving one entry per CDR3 protein. The sample has 500,000 or so distinct CDR3 sequences; around 15% are singletons. This clonotype appeared a few times. Its antigen remains unknown. The CDR3 length is 11 residues. V dropped 0 bases and J dropped 4 bases, with 0 bases sitting between them. Germline V gene data show CDR1 as LNHDA and CDR2 as SQIVND (reference sequence). The study, taken as a whole, reports: Reduced insertions were recorded for abundant cord blood beta clonotypes, with no such pattern in memory repertoires. Twin pairs' shared out-of-frame alpha sequences were enriched in low generation probability. Weaker excess sharing between twins was seen in beta out-of-frame sequences.

This sample also appeared in a second study, on yellow fever vaccine responses in identical twins. That report adds: Vaccine T cell responses of twins reportedly seemed partly convergent and partly personalized.

This TCR was sampled from a woman aged 18 to 35 in good health. The specimen sequenced was CD4+ T cells sorted from blood. This chain links TRBV19 with TRBJ2-5, with unresolved D. CDR3 residues: CASSIEETQYF. Here the CDR3 DNA reads TGTGCCAGTAGTATAGAAGAGACCCAGTACTTC.